This T cell receptor (beta chain) was identified in a study of blood T cell repertoires in COVID-19. Background on the study: The United States, Italy and Spain provided the acute and convalescent COVID-19 samples.

Germline V gene sequence: CDR1 LNHDA, CDR2 SQIVND (reference sequence). V shed 11 bases, J shed 3 bases, and the junction held 7 bases outside the gene matches. CDR3 length: 14 amino acids. In the source study's methods: Reference gene primer amplification in the assay estimated nucleated cell counts. Data came from immunoSEQ multiplex PCR; TCRdb stores just in-frame clones and leaves some out. V, J and clone size reflect that table, while D and trimming were determined from the DNA. The sample has 200,000 to 250,000 clones, about 91% seen once. The J gene is TRBJ2-2, the V gene TRBV19; 9 bases align to TRBD1. The sample taken for sequencing was peripheral blood. The sequence was collected from a man aged 18-30 years with active or convalescent COVID-19. For the CDR3, the DNA is TGTGCCGGAGGGACAGGGCGCGACACCGGGGAGCTGTTTTTT. Translating gives CAGGTGRDTGELFF.